The 32 T cell receptor beta chains reported below all come from one sample, sequenced in a study of blood T cell repertoires in COVID-19 (dated by TCRdb to 2018 to 2020). The library was produced with the immunoSEQ multiplex PCR assay. The table comes from immuneACCESS by way of TCRdb, which keeps in-frame sequences with V and J called. Part of the clones is missing from these tables; in studies checked, under half for an unresolved V gene and the rest for unknown reasons. This sample gives roughly 82,000 clones in total; 80% to 90% of them show up just once. The ten biggest clones cover approximately 15% of the sample. The specimen sequenced was peripheral blood. These receptors originate from a woman aged 55 to 70 with acute or convalescent COVID-19.

The chain is built from TRBV6-5 and TRBJ2-1; 13 bases agree with TRBD2. Trimming took 6 bases from V and 7 from J; bases not matched to a gene: 6. Germline V CDR1 and CDR2: MNHEY, SVGAGI. This CDR3 region has 15 residues. CDR3 sequence: CASRALAGGTNEQFF. CDR3 in DNA: TGTGCCAGCAGGGCACTAGCGGGAGGGACGAATGAGCAGTTCTTC.

J is TRBJ2-5 and V is TRBV19; 8 bases line up with TRBD2. Germline V lookup: CDR1 LNHDA, CDR2 SQIVND (reference sequence). The CDR3 totals 13 residues. Losses at the gene ends were 9 bases for V and 3 bases for J; bases not matched to a gene: 6. This chain's CDR3 is CASGRVEEETQYF. CDR3 in DNA: TGTGCCAGCGGGAGGGTTGAAGAAGAGACCCAGTACTTC.

The chain uses TRBV6-1 and TRBJ2-1; 8 bases map to TRBD2. The CDR3 is 16 residues long. Germline CDR1 reads MNHNS; CDR2 reads SASEGT. With 4 bases clipped from V and 6 bases from J, the junction kept 11 bases outside the gene matches. CDR3 in DNA: TGTGCCAGCAGTGCCTCGGGAGCGGGAGCGCTCAATGAGCAGTTCTTC. It translates to CASSASGAGALNEQFF.

The rearrangement uses TRBV5-5 and TRBJ2-7, with TRBD1 identical over 7 bases. From germline, CDR1 is SGHKS and CDR2 YYEKEE (reference sequence). With 4 bases clipped from V and 1 base from J, the junction kept 5 bases outside the gene matches. The CDR3 runs 14 residues. The CDR3 DNA is TGTGCCAGCAGCGTGGGACAGCAATCCTACGAGCAGTACTTC. This sequence encodes CASSVGQQSYEQYF.

The chain links TRBV5-4 to TRBJ2-3, with TRBD2 identical over 11 bases. Germline CDR1 SGHNT, CDR2 YYREEE (reference sequence). V shed 4 bases, J shed 2 bases, and the junction held 3 bases outside the gene matches. CDR3 size: 15 residues. This CDR3 reads CASSVGLADTDTQYF. CDR3 nucleotides: TGTGCCAGCAGCGTGGGACTAGCGGACACAGATACGCAGTATTTT.

The chain combines TRBV18 with TRBJ2-3; D is ambiguous. Trimming left V 3 bases short and J 0 bases short, with 7 bases between. This CDR3 contains 14 residues. CDR1 is KGHSH and CDR2 is LQKENI in the germline V gene. CDR3 sequence: CASSPITSTDTQYF. CDR3 coding DNA: TGTGCCAGCTCACCCATAACTAGCACAGATACGCAGTATTTT.

The V gene is TRBV3-1 (or the pseudogene TRBV3-2), the J gene TRBJ2-3; a weak D match, TRBD2 (5 bases). The CDR3 length is 16 residues. V lost 8 bases and J 2 bases, leaving 20 bases between the germline ends. Germline CDR1 LGHDT, CDR2 YNNKEL (reference sequence). DNA for the CDR3: TGTGCCAGCCGAGACGCGGGTAGATCCCTCACAGATACGCAGTATTTT. Residues: CASRDAGRSLTDTQYF.

The chain joins TRBV4-1 to TRBJ1-1, with D unresolved. This CDR3 is built from 18 residues. The ends were cut back, 1 base at V and 1 base at J, with 19 bases in the middle. The germline gives CDR1 MGHRA, CDR2 YSYEKL. This CDR3 is CASSQVSIPGSANTEAFF. In DNA, the CDR3 is TGCGCCAGCAGCCAAGTGAGTATTCCGGGTTCGGCGAACACTGAAGCTTTCTTT.

This clone was observed a single time. The CDR3 sequence is CASSSGREESPLHF. DNA of the CDR3: TGTGCCAGCAGTTCCGGGAGGGAGGAATCACCCCTCCACTTT. This chain connects TRBV5-6 to TRBJ1-6; D remains ambiguous. The V and J ends lost 5 bases and 10 bases respectively, with 16 bases between them. CDR3 size: 14 residues. Germline V gives CDR1 SGHDT, CDR2 YYEEEE.

The chain uses TRBV19 and TRBJ1-3; no clear D gene. The length of the CDR3 is 13 residues. The V end was cut by 6 bases, the J end by 3 bases, with 9 bases between. Germline V gene data show CDR1 as LNHDA and CDR2 as SQIVND (reference sequence). This CDR3 is CASRTRVGNTIYF. The CDR3 bases are TGTGCCAGTAGGACCCGGGTTGGAAACACCATATATTTT.

J is TRBJ2-2 and V is TRBV3-1 (or the pseudogene TRBV3-2); TRBD2 agrees at 7 bases. CDR1 and CDR2 (germline): LGHDT, YNNKEL (reference sequence). Trimming at V came to 3 bases and at J to 1 base, leaving 11 bases not matched to a gene. CDR3 size: 18 residues. The CDR3 nucleotides read TGTGCCAGCAGCCAGGGCACAAGCGGGACGGGGAACACCGGGGAGCTGTTTTTT. As protein: CASSQGTSGTGNTGELFF.

This chain links TRBV2 with TRBJ2-7; 8 bases map to TRBD1. The CDR3 sequence is 15 residues long. The V gene's germline CDR1 is SNHLY and CDR2 FYNNEI. Losses at the gene ends were 6 bases for V and 0 bases for J; bases not matched to a gene: 7. The DNA of the CDR3 is TGTGCCAGCAGCAGATTGGGACAGGACTCCTACGAGCAGTACTTC. It translates to CASSRLGQDSYEQYF.

The genes are TRBV5-1 and TRBJ1-1; TRBD1 matches 8 bases. The V gene end was trimmed by 4 bases and the J gene end by 4 bases; junction bases not matched to a gene: 3. This CDR3 has 13 residues. CDR1 SGHRS and CDR2 YFSETQ come from the germline V gene. The CDR3 nucleotides read TGCGCCAGCAGCGCAACAGGGGGCACTGAAGCTTTCTTT. As protein: CASSATGGTEAFF.

The rearrangement links TRBV30 to TRBJ1-2, with unresolved D. V gave up 4 bases and J gave up 1 base, with 13 bases separating them. CDR3 size: 14 residues. CDR1 is GTSNPN and CDR2 is SVGIG in the germline V gene (reference sequence). CDR3 protein: CAWNRIEGNYGYTF. The CDR3 DNA is TGTGCCTGGAACCGGATTGAGGGTAACTATGGCTACACCTTC.

The chain recombines TRBV21-1 with TRBJ1-4; the table's D call TRBD1 went unverified against the DNA. TRBV21-1 is a documented pseudogene. The CDR3 is made up of 15 amino acids. CDR3 residues: CASSKNRGEGEKLFF. The CDR3 nucleotides read TGTGCCAGCAGCAAGAACAGGGGAGAAGGTGAAAAACTGTTTTTT.

The chain couples TRBV4-2 to TRBJ1-5, with 12 bases aligning to TRBD1. Germline V gene sequence: CDR1 LGHNA, CDR2 YNFKEQ. The CDR3 is made up of 17 amino acids. The V segment lost 2 bases and the J segment 4 bases; nucleotides outside the gene matches: 6. The CDR3 coding sequence is TGTGCCAGCAGCCAAACGGGACAGGGGGCAGGAAATCAGCCCCAGCATTTT. Protein product: CASSQTGQGAGNQPQHF.

CDR3 sequence (DNA): TGTGCCAGCAGCTTCCGACAGGCCAACACTGAAGCTTTCTTT. Amino acids: CASSFRQANTEAFF. The rearrangement uses TRBV5-4 and TRBJ1-1, with TRBD1 as a possible D gene (6 bases). CDR3 length equals 14 residues. Per germline, CDR1 SGHNT and CDR2 YYREEE (reference sequence). V was trimmed by 2 bases and J by 2 bases, leaving 10 bases between them. Full variable domain (remainder filled in from reference TRBV5-4 and TRBJ1-1): ETGVTQSPTHLIKTRGQQVTLRCSSQSGHNTVSWYQQALGQGPQFIFQYYREEENGRGNFPPRFSGLQFPNYSSELNVNALELDDSALYLCASSFRQANTEAFFGQGTRLTVV.

The V and J genes are TRBV19 and TRBJ1-2; unclear D gene. This CDR3 has 13 residues. Germline V CDR1 and CDR2: LNHDA, SQIVND (reference sequence). V shed 7 bases and J shed 3 bases, with 12 bases lying between them. DNA of the CDR3: TGTGCCAGTAAAGCGGGAGGTTACTATGGCTACACCTTC. Translation: CASKAGGYYGYTF.

The chain joins TRBV27 to TRBJ1-5; D gene ambiguous. Germline loops: CDR1 MNHEY, CDR2 SMNVEV (reference sequence). This CDR3 is 17 amino acids long. Trimming pared 5 bases from V and 6 bases from J, leaving 23 bases between. Here the CDR3 reads CASSPRHEPGLRQPQHF. Here the CDR3 DNA reads TGTGCCAGCAGTCCCCGACACGAACCAGGCCTCCGTCAGCCCCAGCATTTT.

This chain connects TRBV7-3 to TRBJ2-2; 10 bases map to TRBD2. In germline, CDR1 is SGHTA, CDR2 FQGTGA. The trim removed 4 bases at V and 2 bases at J, leaving 7 bases unmatched. The CDR3 sequence is 17 residues long. In DNA form, the CDR3 reads TGTGCCAGCAGCTCATCTAGCGGGGGAGTTAACACCGGGGAGCTGTTTTTT. Its translation: CASSSSSGGVNTGELFF.

This clone is medium-sized in the sample. The J gene is TRBJ1-1, the V gene TRBV9, with 9 positions matching TRBD1. This CDR3 spans 15 amino acids. V shed 4 bases, J shed 6 bases, and the junction held 10 bases outside the gene matches. Per the germline V gene, CDR1 is SGDLS and CDR2 is YYNGEE. CDR3: CASSPGTGIGAEAFF. CDR3 coding DNA: TGTGCCAGCAGCCCAGGGACAGGGATTGGGGCTGAAGCTTTCTTT.

The CDR3 spells CASSYTGVGGYGYTF. CDR3 coding DNA: TGTGCCAGCAGTTACACTGGGGTGGGGGGCTATGGCTACACCTTC. The chain couples TRBV6-5 to TRBJ1-2; the D gene is possibly TRBD1 (5 bases). V lost 2 bases, J lost 4 bases, and 14 bases lay in between. Germline V gene lookup returns CDR1 MNHEY and CDR2 SVGAGI. The CDR3 is 15 residues long.

This chain joins TRBV27 and TRBJ1-2; 7 bases agree with TRBD1. Germline CDR1 and CDR2: MNHEY and SMNVEV (reference sequence). The CDR3 covers 15 residues. V lost 2 bases to trimming and J lost 4 bases; unmatched junction nucleotides: 7. The CDR3 sequence is CASSLDRDWGYGYTF. In DNA form, the CDR3 reads TGTGCCAGCAGTTTAGACAGGGATTGGGGCTATGGCTACACCTTC.

The chain's CDR3 is CASKISETQYF. The CDR3 DNA reads as TGTGCCAGCAAAATCTCAGAGACCCAGTACTTC. The rearrangement joins TRBV2 to TRBJ2-5; D is unresolved. CDR1 is SNHLY, CDR2 FYNNEI, per germline. Trimming cost V 7 bases and J 4 bases, with 7 bases left between them. The CDR3 has 11 amino acids.

The chain is built from TRBV7-9 and TRBJ1-2; 10 nucleotides align to TRBD1. Per germline, CDR1 SEHNR and CDR2 FQNEAQ (reference sequence). The ends lost 1 base at V and 8 bases at J; junction bases unmatched: 10. This CDR3 comprises 16 residues. The CDR3, as DNA: TGTGCCAGCAGCTTAGGGTCTGGGGACAGGGGAGGCGGCTACACCTTC. Translated: CASSLGSGDRGGGYTF. Complete variable domain (other parts from reference TRBV7-9 and TRBJ1-2): DTGVSQNPRHKITKRGQNVTFRCDPISEHNRLYWYRQTLGQGPEFLTYFQNEAQLEKSRLLSDRFSAERPKGSFSTLEIQRTEQGDSAMYLCASSLGSGDRGGGYTFGSGTRLTVV.

This chain uses TRBV11-3 with TRBJ2-1; tentatively, D is TRBD2 (5 bases). The CDR3 runs to 14 residues. CDR1 and CDR2 (germline): SGHNT, YENEEA. Trimming took 3 bases from V and 5 from J, leaving 11 bases between them. DNA for the CDR3: TGTGCCAGCAGCTTGTCGAGGGCGAACAATGAGCAGTTCTTC. Translation: CASSLSRANNEQFF.

This clone was seen a single time. The rearrangement links TRBV3-1 (or the pseudogene TRBV3-2) to TRBJ1-2, with D possibly TRBD1 on 6 matching bases. Germline CDR1 reads LGHDT; CDR2 reads YNNKEL (reference sequence). V lost 4 bases and J lost 4, with 10 bases in between. This CDR3 is 13 amino acids long. CDR3 residues: CASSLGQLYGYTF. The DNA of the CDR3 is TGTGCCAGCAGCCTCGGACAGCTCTATGGCTACACCTTC.

This rearrangement joins TRBV19 to TRBJ1-3; the match to TRBD1 covers 7 bases. The V and J ends lost 5 bases and 7 bases, in that order; junction bases with no gene match: 11. The CDR3 covers 15 residues. Per germline, CDR1 LNHDA and CDR2 SQIVND (reference sequence). The CDR3 loop is CASSPQTGTANTIYF. As DNA, the CDR3 is TGTGCCAGTAGTCCACAGACTGGGACAGCGAACACCATATATTTT.

This chain connects TRBV19 to TRBJ1-1, with D possibly TRBD1 on 5 matching bases. Trimming stripped 6 bases from V and 1 base from J, with 12 bases between. CDR1 is LNHDA and CDR2 is SQIVND in the germline V gene (reference sequence). The CDR3 contains 14 residues. In nucleotides, the CDR3 is TGTGCCAGTAGCGGGAGACAGACGAACACTGAAGCTTTCTTT. It specifies CASSGRQTNTEAFF.

CDR3 sequence (DNA): TGCAGCGCGGGACAGCCTTACGAGCAGTACTTC. Protein sequence: CSAGQPYEQYF. The genes are TRBV29-1 and TRBJ2-7, with 7 bases fitting TRBD1. Germline CDR1 reads SQVTM; CDR2 reads ANQGSEA. The CDR3 consists of 11 residues. J lost 4 bases, V lost 7 bases, and 4 bases had no gene match.

This clone was counted between two and nine times. The rearrangement links TRBV7-9 to TRBJ1-3; tentatively, D is TRBD1 (6 bases). Germline-derived CDR1 and CDR2 are SEHNR and FQNEAQ (reference sequence). This CDR3 is built from 13 residues. V lost 8 bases and J 3 bases, leaving 11 bases between the germline ends. CDR3 protein: CASEPGDGNTIYF. The CDR3 DNA sequence: TGTGCCAGCGAGCCAGGGGATGGAAACACCATATATTTT.

The chain carries TRBV10-1 and TRBJ2-7; the D gene is possibly TRBD2 (6 bases). CDR3 length: 14 residues. Trimming left V 2 bases short and J 7 bases short, with 15 bases between. Per the germline V gene, CDR1 is WNHNN and CDR2 is SYGVQD (reference sequence). The CDR3: CASSELAVGGEQYF. As DNA, the CDR3 is TGCGCCAGCAGTGAGCTGGCGGTCGGGGGTGAGCAGTACTTC.